Sequencing of this T cell receptor (beta chain) was carried out in a study of T cells in Graves' hyperthyroidism and ophthalmopathy. From 9 to 10 ml of fresh peripheral blood, PBMCs were isolated. CDR1 and CDR2 from the germline V gene are SQVTM and ANQGSEA. The CDR3 covers 14 residues. Between the trimmed V and J ends, which lost 7 bases and 5 bases, there was a span of 21 bases. This clonotype was counted only a few times. Amplification targeted TCR beta CDR3 regions from RNA transcripts. HTBI primers were the set used in a first-round RT-PCR of the TCR CDR3. Using its own MiXCR run on the multiplex PCR reads, TCRdb lists one record per CDR3 protein. This table has roughly 200,000 distinct CDR3 sequences, roughly a sixth appearing once.

The sequence was collected from a woman in her 50s with Graves' hyperthyroidism. Sequencing input: blood. This chain uses TRBV29-1 with TRBJ2-7; D gene uncertain. CDR3 loop: CSAYGVQGGHEQYF. CDR3 DNA sequence: TGCAGCGCTTACGGAGTCCAAGGTGGCCACGAGCAGTACTTC.